One and the same sample provided the 13 T cell receptor beta chains below, sequenced in a study of monozygotic twins with inflammatory bowel disease. TCRdb re-called the 5' RACE reads and catalogs CDR3 proteins one per entry, DNA excluded. This table lists over 200,000 distinct CDR3 sequences. Sequencing was carried out using blood. These receptors all come from a human donor with ulcerative colitis or Crohn's disease, or a healthy co-twin of an affected twin (not recorded which).

This chain connects TRBV20-1 to TRBJ2-3. The CDR3 contains 12 residues. Germline-derived CDR1 and CDR2 are DFQATT and SNEGSKA (reference sequence). CDR3 sequence: CRAINALDTQYF.

The rearrangement links TRBV20-1 to TRBJ1-1; TCRdb lists TRBD1, though no DNA is available to test this call. This CDR3 comprises 15 residues. Germline lookup yields CDR1 DFQATT and CDR2 SNEGSKA (reference sequence). The CDR3 here is CSASRGRVLNTEAFF.

The chain carries TRBV5-1 and TRBJ1-1. There are 14 residues in the CDR3. Per the germline V gene, CDR1 is SGHRS and CDR2 is YFSETQ. This CDR3 is CASSSPDLNTEAFF.

The gene calls are TRBV12-3 or TRBV12-4 and TRBJ2-7; the TRBD1 assignment by TCRdb is unverifiable without DNA. This CDR3 contains 15 residues. The CDR3 sequence: CASPNPGTVSYEQYF.

V usage is TRBV7-9 and J usage is TRBJ1-4; the TCRdb D gene call, TRBD1, has no DNA to confirm it. The germline gives CDR1 SEHNR, CDR2 FQNEAQ (reference sequence). The CDR3 length is 15 residues. The CDR3: CASSLEGAKNEKLFF.

The J gene is TRBJ1-5, the V gene TRBV7-2; TCRdb returns TRBD1, unconfirmable since there is no DNA. The CDR3 contains 14 residues. The germline V gene has CDR1 SGHTA and CDR2 FQGNSA. The CDR3: CASSLMTVNQPQHF.

The CDR3 protein is CASSLVTPGGDEQYF. This rearrangement joins TRBV7-9 to TRBJ2-7; TCRdb returns TRBD1, unconfirmable since there is no DNA. Germline CDR1 SEHNR, CDR2 FQNEAQ (reference sequence). The CDR3 runs 15 residues.

The V and J genes are TRBV6-6 and TRBJ1-2. The CDR3 consists of 13 residues. Germline CDR1 reads MNHNY; CDR2 reads SVGAGI (reference sequence). CDR3 amino acids: CASSQTAEVGYTF.

V gene TRBV6-2 or TRBV6-3 combines with J gene TRBJ2-1; TCRdb lists TRBD2, though no DNA is available to test this call. Germline CDR1 reads MNHEY; CDR2 reads SVGEGT. The length of the CDR3 is 13 residues. The CDR3 protein is CASSLPPLNEQFF.

This chain connects TRBV7-6 to TRBJ2-7; TCRdb outputs TRBD2, but without DNA this stays unchecked. Germline CDR1 and CDR2: SGHVS and FNYEAQ. CDR3 length: 18 amino acids. The chain's CDR3 is CASSQTSGGPSSSYEQYF. Supplemented by reference TRBV7-6 and TRBJ2-7, the full variable domain reads GAGVSQSPRYKVTKRGQDVALRCDPISGHVSLYWYRQALGQGPEFLTYFNYEAQQDKSGLPNDRFSAERPEGSISTLTIQRTEQRDSAMYRCASSQTSGGPSSSYEQYFGPGTRLTVT.

This chain connects TRBV12-3 or TRBV12-4 to TRBJ2-2; TCRdb indicates TRBD1, and absent DNA this call remains unverified. This CDR3 spans 15 amino acids. The CDR3 reads CASSLWTVNTGELFF.

V gene TRBV2 combines with J gene TRBJ2-1; checking the TCRdb D call of TRBD2 is not possible without DNA. The CDR3 consists of 12 residues. Germline V CDR1 and CDR2: SNHLY, FYNNEI. The CDR3 sequence is CASRLAGGVKFF.

The V call is TRBV20-1, the J call TRBJ2-7. The CDR3 has 11 amino acids. The germline V gene has CDR1 DFQATT and CDR2 SNEGSKA (reference sequence). This CDR3 reads CSAWNNYEQYF.